This TCR beta chain was sequenced during a study of T cell repertoires in aging, cancer and after chemotherapy (dated by TCRdb to about 2019). About the full investigation: Six donor age groups were covered, ranging from 30 or younger up to 70 or older, and each group contained at least three individuals. In the solid tumor group, the paired samples taken before and after chemotherapy came from patients with brain tumors (glioblastoma) who were receiving therapy based on temozolomide. In total, the full dataset held 10 million or so TCR reads. To examine immunoaging and T cell reconstitution after chemotherapy, the study profiled TCR beta repertoires in peripheral blood from healthy donors and cancer patients. Alongside around 98 healthy donors serving as a reference group, the cohort included 218 cancer patients, of whom 90 to 94 had hematological cancers and 110 to 140 had solid cancers.

TCR beta rearrangements were amplified from genomic DNA isolated from peripheral blood, not from sorted cells or RNA. Multiplex touch-down PCR with a mixed TRB-A/B primer pool was used to amplify rearranged TRB sequences covering the V, D and J segments. Two consecutive PCR reactions with Phusion HS II polymerase added Illumina adapters and sample indices to the amplicons. Amplicons were gel-purified using the NucleoSpin Gel and PCR Clean-up kit and were subsequently checked with Qubit and an Agilent 2100 Bioanalyzer. Sequencing of the libraries was done on an Illumina MiSeq with paired-end, single-indexed 600-cycle runs. Under the source paper's analysis protocol: Processing of the TRB sequences was carried out with MiXCR versions 2.12 and 3.0.5. A clone was defined as each unique CDR3 nucleotide sequence, and only productive sequences supported by at least two reads were kept. Repertoire metrics included Shannon diversity, evenness, clonality (one minus evenness), and alpha-parameterized diversity profiles from alpha 0 to 5. The IGoR algorithm was used to calculate generation probabilities of clones in the paired pre- and post-chemotherapy samples. TCRdb trimmed public reads at Q25 via fastp, called clones via MiXCR and kept in-frame beta chains. Rows matching on CDR3 protein sequence are summarized as one entry with the most common DNA and genes. These V and J calls originate from TCRdb's pipeline instead of the authors' own analysis. The sample has roughly 1,800 distinct CDR3 sequences on record, 64% of them singletons. Of the sample, just under 60% is held by the ten largest clones.

Details on this clonotype: The specificity of this receptor is unknown. It has no much larger one-base neighbor in the sample; base qualities were not kept.

At the junction V is shortened by 8 bases and J by 3 bases, with 17 bases in between. Taken from cysteine to phenylalanine, the CDR3 has 14 residues. The entry retains the CDR3 DNA only, 42 bases that are in frame from base 1. CDR1 and CDR2 are drawn from the germline V gene: MDHEN, SYDVKM. Overall study results and their limits: Significantly lower blood TCR diversity and higher clonality were observed in untreated patients with hematological or solid cancers than in age-matched healthy donors. The authors noted that the repertoire data do not allow conclusions about immunological memory after chemotherapy. Median generation probability increased over the chemotherapy interval in both cancer cohorts, suggesting repertoire reconstitution through rebound thymic output. Declining TCR diversity with age in healthy donors was mainly explained by loss of richness; in cancer patients, loss of evenness also contributed.

The source of this sequence is a human donor with a solid tumor. The sequence links TRBV28 to TRBJ2-7; a tentative D call is TRBD2 (6 bases match). Source material: blood. For the CDR3, the sequence is CASSTREVFYEQYF. The bases read TGTGCCAGCTCAACGCGGGAAGTTTTCTACGAGCAGTACTTC.